A single sample is the source of the 27 T cell receptor beta chains below, sequenced in a study of cytomegalovirus exposure and HLA in healthy donors. Use of 60 Vbeta and 13 Jbeta primers characterized the PCR. The repertoire was sequenced with immunoSEQ multiplex PCR; TCRdb's copy has only in-frame clones and lacks some. Of 200,000 to 250,000 clones listed, around 81% are singletons. Sequenced sample: PBMCs. These TCRs come from a woman aged 45-59 years in good health and CMV-seropositive.

The chain has TRBV5-6 and TRBJ2-5, with 7 bases aligning to TRBD2. This CDR3 is built from 14 residues. The V segment lost 1 base and the J segment 5 bases; nucleotides outside the gene matches: 5. Germline CDR1 reads SGHDT; CDR2 reads YYEEEE. The CDR3 is CASSLFMGGETQYF. CDR3 nucleotides: TGTGCCAGCAGCTTGTTCATGGGAGGGGAGACCCAGTACTTC.

This chain uses TRBV6-1 with TRBJ2-7; the D gene is possibly TRBD2 (7 bases). The CDR3 loop spans 14 amino acids. Per the germline V gene, CDR1 is MNHNS and CDR2 is SASEGT. V was shortened by 4 bases and J by 0 bases, with 10 bases between the two germline ends. The CDR3 DNA follows: TGTGCCAGCAGTGGGAGGGGGGGCTCCTACGAGCAGTACTTC. Its translation: CASSGRGGSYEQYF.

Regarding this clone: The same CDR3 also results from other DNA sequences found in this sample. This chain links TRBV5-1 with TRBJ1-2; 8 bases are a match to TRBD1. With V trimmed by 4 bases and J by 3 bases, 2 bases remained unmatched. Germline V gene sequence: CDR1 SGHRS, CDR2 YFSETQ. The CDR3 totals 13 residues. In nucleotides, the CDR3 is TGCGCCAGCAGCCTGGACAGGGACTATGGCTACACCTTC. Protein sequence: CASSLDRDYGYTF.

This clone came up a few times. This chain links TRBV4-1 with TRBJ1-1; 7 nucleotides agree with TRBD1. This CDR3 spans 16 amino acids. J gave up 4 bases and V 8 bases, and 16 bases lay outside the gene matches. Per the germline V gene, CDR1 is MGHRA and CDR2 is YSYEKL. The CDR3 nucleotides read TGCGCCAGCTCTAGACAGGGCTCGGTCGGGGGCACTGAAGCTTTCTTT. Residues: CASSRQGSVGGTEAFF.

The chain is built from TRBV19 and TRBJ2-2, with D perhaps matching TRBD1 (6 bases). The germline gives CDR1 LNHDA, CDR2 SQIVND (reference sequence). The CDR3 length is 13 residues. V lost 6 bases to trimming and J lost 3 bases, with 8 bases between them. CDR3: CASRDRDTGELFF. CDR3 sequence (DNA): TGTGCCAGTAGGGACAGAGACACCGGGGAGCTGTTTTTT.

This rearrangement joins TRBV27 to TRBJ2-3; perhaps TRBD2 as D (5 bases). Germline CDR1 reads MNHEY; CDR2 reads SMNVEV (reference sequence). CDR3 length: 15 residues. V lost 8 bases to trimming and J lost 0 bases, with 15 bases between them. CDR3 bases: TGTGCCAGCGGACTTACCCTCCGCAGCACAGATACGCAGTATTTT. Amino acids: CASGLTLRSTDTQYF.

The chain couples TRBV6-5 to TRBJ2-3; 9 bases agree with TRBD1. The CDR3 has 15 residues. In germline, CDR1 is MNHEY, CDR2 SVGAGI. The junction had 7 bases not matched to a gene; V was cut back by 6 bases and J by 3 bases. The CDR3 is CASSGQGLRTDTQYF. In DNA, the CDR3 is TGTGCCAGCAGCGGACAGGGGTTAAGAACAGATACGCAGTATTTT.

The rearrangement uses TRBV14 and TRBJ2-5, with D tentatively TRBD2 (5 bases). Trimming cost V 4 bases and J 5 bases, with 20 bases left between them. The CDR3 runs to 16 residues. Germline V gene lookup returns CDR1 SGHDN and CDR2 FVKESK. The CDR3: CASSRAGHFPGETQYF. The CDR3 coding sequence is TGTGCCAGCAGCCGGGCCGGTCACTTCCCGGGGGAGACCCAGTACTTC.

V gene TRBV6-5 combines with J gene TRBJ2-5; 11 bases are a match to TRBD2. The junction had 2 bases not matched to a gene; V was cut back by 5 bases and J by 3 bases. The CDR3 spans 14 residues. Per the germline V gene, CDR1 is MNHEY and CDR2 is SVGAGI. CDR3 bases: TGTGCCAGCAGTGAACTAGCGGGGGAAGAGACCCAGTACTTC. As protein: CASSELAGEETQYF.

The chain couples TRBV28 to TRBJ2-7; maybe TRBD1 (7 bases). This CDR3 spans 14 amino acids. Trimming pared 7 bases from V and 3 bases from J, leaving 16 bases between. CDR1 and CDR2 (germline): MDHEN, SYDVKM. CDR3 sequence (DNA): TGTGCCAGCAACTGGCAGGGGGGAGACTACGAGCAGTACTTC. Amino acid sequence: CASNWQGGDYEQYF.

This chain connects TRBV10-1 to TRBJ1-1, with D possibly TRBD1 on 5 matching bases. V was pared by 10 bases and J by 5 bases, with 17 bases between. The CDR3 runs 13 residues. Germline CDR1 is WNHNN and CDR2 is SYGVQD (reference sequence). In DNA, the CDR3 is TGCGCCACCTGGGGCAGGGTAGGGACTGAAGCTTTCTTT. This translates into CATWGRVGTEAFF.

The chain links TRBV19 to TRBJ2-7; 13 positions agree with TRBD2. Germline trimming cut 4 bases from V and 4 bases from J; bases unmatched to any gene: 4. The CDR3 length is 15 residues. The germline V gene has CDR1 LNHDA and CDR2 SQIVND (reference sequence). CDR3 protein: CASSTQLAGGYEQYF. The CDR3 bases are TGTGCCAGTAGTACCCAACTAGCGGGAGGGTACGAGCAGTACTTC.

V gene TRBV6-5 combines with J gene TRBJ2-7; 11 bases fit TRBD1. Germline V gene sequence: CDR1 MNHEY, CDR2 SVGAGI. The CDR3 totals 15 residues. V lost 0 bases to trimming and J lost 4 bases; unmatched junction nucleotides: 2. The CDR3 region is CASSYSGQGVYEQYF. The CDR3 DNA sequence: TGTGCCAGCAGTTACTCGGGACAGGGGGTATACGAGCAGTACTTC.

The rearrangement joins TRBV5-1 to TRBJ1-5; D remains unclear. This CDR3 is built from 14 residues. Trimming cost V 2 bases and J 4 bases, with 10 bases left between them. Germline lookup yields CDR1 SGHRS and CDR2 YFSETQ. The CDR3 here is CASSLSTGNQPQHF. Here the CDR3 DNA reads TGCGCCAGCAGCTTATCGACTGGGAATCAGCCCCAGCATTTT.

The rearrangement links TRBV7-2 to TRBJ1-4, with TRBD1 as a possible D gene (5 bases). The CDR3 runs 16 residues. Germline V gene data show CDR1 as SGHTA and CDR2 as FQGNSA. V was trimmed by 5 bases and J by 6 bases, leaving 19 bases between them. CDR3 nucleotides: TGTGCCAGCAGCCAATTCCGGCAGGGAGGCGATGAAAAACTGTTTTTT. Protein: CASSQFRQGGDEKLFF. Variable domain in full (rest from reference TRBV7-2 and TRBJ1-4): GAGVSQSPSNKVTEKGKDVELRCDPISGHTALYWYRQSLGQGLEFLIYFQGNSAPDKSGLPSDRFSAERTGGSVSTLTIQRTQQEDSAVYLCASSQFRQGGDEKLFFGSGTQLSVL.

The chain couples TRBV7-2 to TRBJ1-2; 8 positions agree with TRBD1. The CDR3 spans 13 residues. CDR1 SGHTA and CDR2 FQGNSA come from the germline V gene. J lost 12 bases, V lost 1 base, and 7 bases had no gene match. The CDR3 loop reads CASSLGRGHPHTF. CDR3 sequence (DNA): TGTGCCAGCAGCTTAGGCAGGGGGCACCCCCACACCTTC. The full variable domain, rest sourced from reference TRBV7-2 and TRBJ1-2, is GAGVSQSPSNKVTEKGKDVELRCDPISGHTALYWYRQSLGQGLEFLIYFQGNSAPDKSGLPSDRFSAERTGGSVSTLTIQRTQQEDSAVYLCASSLGRGHPHTFGSGTRLTVV.

The rearrangement uses TRBV5-1 and TRBJ2-3; possible D gene TRBD2, 6 bases. The CDR3 is made up of 17 amino acids. Trimming stripped 4 bases from V and 1 base from J, with 19 bases between. Germline V gene data show CDR1 as SGHRS and CDR2 as YFSETQ. The CDR3 spells CASSAPGGSLRTDTQYF. DNA of the CDR3: TGCGCCAGCAGCGCCCCTGGGGGGAGTTTACGCACAGATACGCAGTATTTT.

The V gene is TRBV6-1, the J gene TRBJ1-1, with 7 bases fitting TRBD1. V shed 4 bases and J 6 bases; nucleotides not matched to a gene: 5. The CDR3 is made up of 13 amino acids. Germline assignment: CDR1 MNHNS and CDR2 SASEGT. The CDR3 sequence is CASSARQGAEAFF. Written as DNA, the CDR3 is TGTGCCAGCAGTGCCCGACAGGGCGCTGAAGCTTTCTTT.

This rearrangement joins TRBV6-1 to TRBJ1-1, with a weak D call TRBD1 (6 bases). Germline V lookup: CDR1 MNHNS, CDR2 SASEGT. Trimming removed 4 bases at V and 3 bases at J, with 12 bases between. The CDR3 runs 14 residues. CDR3 nucleotide sequence: TGTGCCAGCAGTGTAAATCAGGGGTACACTGAAGCTTTCTTT. It is translated as CASSVNQGYTEAFF.

V is TRBV15 and J is TRBJ1-2; perhaps TRBD1 as D (5 bases). CDR3 length equals 15 residues. Germline CDR1 LNHNV, CDR2 YYDKDF (reference sequence). Trimming took off 4 bases at V and 0 bases at J, with 12 bases between the two ends. The CDR3 DNA follows: TGTGCCACCAGCACCCGACAGAGAGCTAACTATGGCTACACCTTC. The encoded protein is CATSTRQRANYGYTF.

The V and J genes are TRBV27 and TRBJ1-6; 8 bases are shared with TRBD1. Germline V gene sequence: CDR1 MNHEY, CDR2 SMNVEV (reference sequence). The CDR3 contains 17 residues. V lost 6 bases and J lost 8; bases outside the gene matches: 15. CDR3 region: CASSLPRTGILYSPLHF. In DNA form, the CDR3 reads TGTGCCAGCAGCTTACCCAGGACAGGGATTCTTTATTCACCCCTCCACTTT.

This chain joins TRBV5-1 and TRBJ2-3, with TRBD2 matching over 9 bases. CDR1 and CDR2 from the germline V gene are SGHRS and YFSETQ. V was clipped by 0 bases and J by 6 bases; unmatched bases: 5. The CDR3 consists of 15 residues. The CDR3 DNA follows: TGCGCCAGCAGCTTGGAGGGACTAGCTCCGGATACGCAGTATTTT. The encoded protein is CASSLEGLAPDTQYF. Full variable domain (missing parts from reference TRBV5-1 and TRBJ2-3): KAGVTQTPRYLIKTRGQQVTLSCSPISGHRSVSWYQQTPGQGLQFLFEYFSETQRNKGNFPGRFSGRQFSNSRSEMNVSTLELGDSALYLCASSLEGLAPDTQYFGPGTRLTVL.

The CDR3 DNA follows: TGTGCCACCAGCACCTCCGCGTCCCAGGGGGTAGAGACCCAGTACTTC. It encodes CATSTSASQGVETQYF. The rearrangement links TRBV15 to TRBJ2-5, with 7 bases lining up with TRBD1. The CDR3 loop spans 16 amino acids. The V and J ends lost 4 bases and 4 bases, in that order; junction bases with no gene match: 12. Germline lookup yields CDR1 LNHNV and CDR2 YYDKDF (reference sequence).

For the CDR3, the DNA is TGTGCCAGCAGCTTAAAAGGGGGGGACGGAGAGACCCAGTACTTC. It yields the protein CASSLKGGDGETQYF. This chain connects TRBV5-4 to TRBJ2-5; weak D call: TRBD2 (7 bases). V gave up 2 bases and J gave up 4 bases, with 15 bases separating them. There are 15 residues in the CDR3. Per the germline V gene, CDR1 is SGHNT and CDR2 is YYREEE (reference sequence).

This clone was seen a handful of times. The rearrangement links TRBV6-6 to TRBJ1-6; the D gene is possibly TRBD1 (5 bases). V lost 7 bases and J 7 bases, leaving 17 bases between the germline ends. This CDR3 is built from 15 residues. The germline V gene encodes CDR1 MNHNY and CDR2 SVGAGI (reference sequence). The CDR3 DNA reads as TGTGCCAGCACCCCGCCAGGGTCACGCAATTCACCCCTCCACTTT. It translates to CASTPPGSRNSPLHF.

J is TRBJ2-2 and V is TRBV7-6, with 12 bases identical to TRBD1. CDR1 and CDR2 from the germline V gene are SGHVS and FNYEAQ. The V and J ends lost 5 bases and 6 bases, in that order; junction bases with no gene match: 10. The CDR3 loop spans 17 amino acids. CDR3 amino acids: CASSPLPGQGASGELFF. The CDR3 DNA follows: TGTGCCAGCAGCCCCCTTCCGGGACAGGGGGCTTCCGGGGAGCTGTTTTTT.

This sequence joins TRBV29-1 and TRBJ2-5; 11 nucleotides align to TRBD2. The CDR3 runs 18 residues. Germline-derived CDR1 and CDR2 are SQVTM and ANQGSEA. The ends lost 3 bases at V and 2 bases at J; junction bases unmatched: 14. CDR3 amino acids: CSVDGALAGGLSQETQYF. The CDR3 DNA follows: TGCAGCGTTGATGGGGCGCTAGCGGGGGGCCTCAGTCAAGAGACCCAGTACTTC.